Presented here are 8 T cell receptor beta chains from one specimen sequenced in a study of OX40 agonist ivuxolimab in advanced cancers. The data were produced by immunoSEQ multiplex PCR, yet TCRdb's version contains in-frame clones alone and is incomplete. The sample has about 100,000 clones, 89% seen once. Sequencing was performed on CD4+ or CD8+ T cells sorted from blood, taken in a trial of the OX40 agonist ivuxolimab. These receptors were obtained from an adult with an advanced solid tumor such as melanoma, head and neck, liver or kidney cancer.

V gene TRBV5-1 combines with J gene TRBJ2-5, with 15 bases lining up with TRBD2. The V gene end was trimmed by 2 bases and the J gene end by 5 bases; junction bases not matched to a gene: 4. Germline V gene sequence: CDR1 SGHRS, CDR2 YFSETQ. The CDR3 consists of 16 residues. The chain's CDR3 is CASSFGLAGGPETQYF. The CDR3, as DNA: TGCGCCAGCAGCTTTGGACTAGCGGGGGGGCCGGAGACCCAGTACTTC.

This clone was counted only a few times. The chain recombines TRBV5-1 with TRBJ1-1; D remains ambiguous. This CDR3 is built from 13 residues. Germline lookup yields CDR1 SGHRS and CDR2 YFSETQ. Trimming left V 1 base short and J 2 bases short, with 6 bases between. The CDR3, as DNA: TGCGCCAGCAGCTTGAACGTAAACACTGAAGCTTTCTTT. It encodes CASSLNVNTEAFF.

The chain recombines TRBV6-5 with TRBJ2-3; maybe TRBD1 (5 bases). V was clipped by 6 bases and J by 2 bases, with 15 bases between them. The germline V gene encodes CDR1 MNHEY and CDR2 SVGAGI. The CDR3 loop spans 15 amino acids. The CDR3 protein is CASSLLQGDTDTQYF. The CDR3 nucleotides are TGTGCCAGCAGCCTCCTCCAGGGCGACACAGATACGCAGTATTTT.

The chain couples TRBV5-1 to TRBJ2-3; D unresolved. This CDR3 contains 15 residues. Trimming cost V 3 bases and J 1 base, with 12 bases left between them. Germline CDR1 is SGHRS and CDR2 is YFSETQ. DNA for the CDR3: TGCGCCAGCAGCTCGCAAACCCAACGCACAGATACGCAGTATTTT. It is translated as CASSSQTQRTDTQYF.

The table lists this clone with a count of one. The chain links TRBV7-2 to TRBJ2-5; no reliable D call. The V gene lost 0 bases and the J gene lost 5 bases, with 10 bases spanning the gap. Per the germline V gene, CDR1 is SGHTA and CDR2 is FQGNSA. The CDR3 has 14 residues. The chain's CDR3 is CASSLANQAETQYF. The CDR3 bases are TGTGCCAGCAGCTTAGCAAACCAGGCCGAGACCCAGTACTTC.

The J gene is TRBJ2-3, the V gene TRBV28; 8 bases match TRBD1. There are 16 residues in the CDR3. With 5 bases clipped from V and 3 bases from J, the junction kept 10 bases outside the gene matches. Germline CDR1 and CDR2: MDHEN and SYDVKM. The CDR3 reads CASSATGTGVTDTQYF. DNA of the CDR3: TGTGCCAGCAGTGCCACCGGGACAGGTGTGACAGATACGCAGTATTTT.

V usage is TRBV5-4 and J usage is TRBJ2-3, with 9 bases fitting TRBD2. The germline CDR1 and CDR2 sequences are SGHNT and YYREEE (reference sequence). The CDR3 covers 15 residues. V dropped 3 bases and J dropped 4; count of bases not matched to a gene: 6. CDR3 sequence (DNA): TGTGCCAGCAGCTGGGATAGCGGGAGTTCAGATACGCAGTATTTT. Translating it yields CASSWDSGSSDTQYF. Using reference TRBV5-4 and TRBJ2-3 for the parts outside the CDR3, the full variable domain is ETGVTQSPTHLIKTRGQQVTLRCSSQSGHNTVSWYQQALGQGPQFIFQYYREEENGRGNFPPRFSGLQFPNYSSELNVNALELDDSALYLCASSWDSGSSDTQYFGPGTRLTVL.

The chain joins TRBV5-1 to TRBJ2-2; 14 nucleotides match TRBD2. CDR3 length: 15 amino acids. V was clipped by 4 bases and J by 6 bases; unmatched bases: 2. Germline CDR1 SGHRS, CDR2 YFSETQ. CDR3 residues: CASSPGLAGAGELFF. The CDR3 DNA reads TGCGCCAGCAGCCCGGGACTAGCGGGAGCCGGGGAGCTGTTTTTT.